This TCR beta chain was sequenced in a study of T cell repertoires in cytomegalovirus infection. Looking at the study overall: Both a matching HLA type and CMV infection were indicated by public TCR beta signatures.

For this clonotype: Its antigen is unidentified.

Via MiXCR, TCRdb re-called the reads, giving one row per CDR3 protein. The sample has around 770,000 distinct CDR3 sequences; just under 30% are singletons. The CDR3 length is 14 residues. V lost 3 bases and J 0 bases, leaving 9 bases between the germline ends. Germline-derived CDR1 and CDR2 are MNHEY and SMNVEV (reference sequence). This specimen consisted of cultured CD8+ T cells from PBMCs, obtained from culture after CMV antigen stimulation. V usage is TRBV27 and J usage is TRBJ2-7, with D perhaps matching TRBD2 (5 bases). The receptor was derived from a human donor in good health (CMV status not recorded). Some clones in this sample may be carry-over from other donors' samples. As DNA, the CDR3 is TGTGCCAGCAGTTTGGTAGAGGGCTCCTACGAGCAGTACTTC. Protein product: CASSLVEGSYEQYF.